The TCR beta chain under discussion was sequenced for a study of glioma-infiltrating T cells after dendritic cell vaccination. J lost 2 bases, V lost 5 bases, and 9 bases had no gene match. Germline lookup yields CDR1 SGHTA and CDR2 FQGNSA. The CDR3 contains 15 residues. Overall study findings and caveats: Patients with more pretreatment TILs had longer time to progression and survival.

The data were produced by immunoSEQ multiplex PCR, yet TCRdb's version contains in-frame clones alone and is incomplete. The sample shows 70,000 to 100,000 clones, around 83% of them seen only once. Notes on this clone: What it binds is unknown.

Stated time point: after dendritic cell vaccination, including at tumor progression/relapse. None of the glioblastoma patients had an isocitrate dehydrogenase mutation. V usage is TRBV7-2 and J usage is TRBJ2-7; 7 bases align to TRBD2. This TCR was sampled from a human donor with glioblastoma. Source: blood, taken after dendritic cell vaccination. The CDR3 bases are TGTGCCAGCAGCCCCCCGGGAGGCGAAGCCTACGAGCAGTACTTC. Translation gives CASSPPGGEAYEQYF.